This is a list of T cell receptor beta chains from one sample in a study of T-cell reconstitution after alpha-beta-depleted transplantation in children. TCRdb re-derived calls from the PCR reads in MiXCR, one entry per CDR3 protein. The profile shows about 130,000 distinct CDR3 sequences, about 9.9% of them singletons. Sample: PBMCs, mostly from graft donor cells, taken 180 days after TCRalphabeta/CD19-depleted stem cell transplant. The receptors derive from a girl under three years old who had a stem cell transplant for combined immunodeficiency, so the T cells may come from the graft donor. Each CDR3 is given without its conserved first and last residue. Fields, in order: J gene, D gene, V gene, CDR3 protein. A D gene is named only where the DNA matches it firmly.

TRBJ2-3 | TRBD1 | TRBV20-1 | SAPTGTSPDTQY
TRBJ2-5 | . | TRBV27 | ASSLWGGREETQY
TRBJ2-5 | TRBD1 | TRBV5-4 | ASSLPGQPVRETQY
TRBJ2-7 | . | TRBV15 | ATSRDPGAYEQY
TRBJ2-1 | . | TRBV12-3/TRBV12-4 | ASSLGVSPGIGGKHGQF
TRBJ2-5 | . | TRBV9 | ASSANQETQY
TRBJ2-1 | . | TRBV5-1 | ASSLQVHNEQF
TRBJ2-3 | . | TRBV5-6 | ASSSLTDTQY
TRBJ2-7 | TRBD2 | TRBV10-3 | AISPTSGGAVRNEQY
TRBJ2-1 | . | TRBV20-1 | SARSGGTGTYNEQF
TRBJ1-5 | TRBD1 | TRBV30 | AWGRGGQGVYQPQH
TRBJ1-5 | . | TRBV10-3 | ATRPGAGQPQH
TRBJ1-5 | . | TRBV12-3/TRBV12-4 | ASSFSYSNQPQH
TRBJ2-1 | TRBD1 | TRBV7-9 | ASGVTGGRSYNEQF
TRBJ2-7 | . | TRBV7-9 | ASSLDIGPGRNYEQY
TRBJ2-5 | . | TRBV20-1 | SASSDTYQETQY